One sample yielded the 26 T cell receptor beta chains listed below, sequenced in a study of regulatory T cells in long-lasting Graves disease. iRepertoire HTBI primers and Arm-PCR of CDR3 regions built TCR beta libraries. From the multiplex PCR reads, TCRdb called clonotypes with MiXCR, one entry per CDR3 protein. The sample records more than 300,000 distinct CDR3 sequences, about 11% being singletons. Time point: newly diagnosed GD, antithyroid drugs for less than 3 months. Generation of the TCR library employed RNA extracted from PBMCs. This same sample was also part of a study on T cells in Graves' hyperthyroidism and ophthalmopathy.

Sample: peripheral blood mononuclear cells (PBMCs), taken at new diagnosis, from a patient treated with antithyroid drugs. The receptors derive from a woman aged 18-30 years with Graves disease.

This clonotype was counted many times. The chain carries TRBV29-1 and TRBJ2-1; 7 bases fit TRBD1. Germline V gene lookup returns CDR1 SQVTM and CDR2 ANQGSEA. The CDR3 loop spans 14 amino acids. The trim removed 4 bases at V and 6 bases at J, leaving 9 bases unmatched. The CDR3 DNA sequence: TGCAGCGTTGGGCGACAGGGAATGGGCAATGAGCAGTTCTTC. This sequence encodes CSVGRQGMGNEQFF.

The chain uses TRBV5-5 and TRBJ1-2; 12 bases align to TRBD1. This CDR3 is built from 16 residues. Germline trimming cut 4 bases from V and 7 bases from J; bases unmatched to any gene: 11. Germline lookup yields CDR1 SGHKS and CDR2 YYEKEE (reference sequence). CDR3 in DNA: TGTGCCAGCAGCCACGGGACAGGGGGCTCCTTAGGTGGCTACACCTTC. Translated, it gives CASSHGTGGSLGGYTF.

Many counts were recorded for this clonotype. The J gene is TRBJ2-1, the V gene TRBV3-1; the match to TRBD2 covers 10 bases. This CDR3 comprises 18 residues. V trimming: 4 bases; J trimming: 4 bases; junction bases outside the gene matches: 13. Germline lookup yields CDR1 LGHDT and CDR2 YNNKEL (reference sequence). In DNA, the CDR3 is TGTGCCAGCAGCCCCCCCTTGGTTTTAGCGGGGGGATACAATGAGCAGTTCTTC. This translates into CASSPPLVLAGGYNEQFF.

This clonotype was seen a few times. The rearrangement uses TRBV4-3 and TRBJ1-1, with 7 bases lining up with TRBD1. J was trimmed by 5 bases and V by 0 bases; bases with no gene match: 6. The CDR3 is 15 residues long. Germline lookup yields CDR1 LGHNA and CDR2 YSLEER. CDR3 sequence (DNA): TGCGCCAGCAGCCAAGATAGAGGCAGGGGGACTGAAGCTTTCTTT. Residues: CASSQDRGRGTEAFF.

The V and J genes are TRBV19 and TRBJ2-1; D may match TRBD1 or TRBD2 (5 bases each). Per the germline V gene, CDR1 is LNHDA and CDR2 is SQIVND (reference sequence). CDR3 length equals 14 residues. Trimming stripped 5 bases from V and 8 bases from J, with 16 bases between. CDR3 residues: CASSEADQGYEQFF. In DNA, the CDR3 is TGTGCCAGTAGTGAAGCGGACCAGGGTTATGAGCAGTTCTTC.

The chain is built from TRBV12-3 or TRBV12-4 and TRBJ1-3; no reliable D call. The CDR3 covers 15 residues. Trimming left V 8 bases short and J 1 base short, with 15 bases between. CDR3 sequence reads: CASSRPAVSGNTIYF. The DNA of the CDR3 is TGTGCCAGCTCTCGACCGGCCGTTTCTGGAAACACCATATATTTT.

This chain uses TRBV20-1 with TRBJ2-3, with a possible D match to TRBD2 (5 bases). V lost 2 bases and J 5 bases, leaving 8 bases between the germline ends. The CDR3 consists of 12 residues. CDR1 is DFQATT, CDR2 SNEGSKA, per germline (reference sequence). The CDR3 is CSARTGIDTQYF. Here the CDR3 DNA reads TGCAGTGCTAGAACGGGGATAGATACGCAGTATTTT.

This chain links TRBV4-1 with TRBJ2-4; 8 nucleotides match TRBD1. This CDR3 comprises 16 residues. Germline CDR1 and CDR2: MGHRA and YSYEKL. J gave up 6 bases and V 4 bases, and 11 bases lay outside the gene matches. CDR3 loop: CASSPFFPDRANIQYF. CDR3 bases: TGCGCCAGCAGCCCCTTCTTTCCGGACAGGGCAAACATTCAGTACTTC.

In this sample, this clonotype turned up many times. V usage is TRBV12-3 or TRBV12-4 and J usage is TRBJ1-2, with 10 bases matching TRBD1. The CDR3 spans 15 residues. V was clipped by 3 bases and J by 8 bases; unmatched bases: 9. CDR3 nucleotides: TGTGCCAGCAGTTTCGGGACAGGGGTTTCTCGGGGCTACACCTTC. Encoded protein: CASSFGTGVSRGYTF.

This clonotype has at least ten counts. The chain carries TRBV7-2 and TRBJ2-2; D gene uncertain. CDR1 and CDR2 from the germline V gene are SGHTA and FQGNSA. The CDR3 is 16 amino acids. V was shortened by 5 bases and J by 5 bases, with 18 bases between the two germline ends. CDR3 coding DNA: TGTGCCAGCAGCAATGCGAGGACGATACGGACCGGGGAGCTGTTTTTT. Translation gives CASSNARTIRTGELFF.

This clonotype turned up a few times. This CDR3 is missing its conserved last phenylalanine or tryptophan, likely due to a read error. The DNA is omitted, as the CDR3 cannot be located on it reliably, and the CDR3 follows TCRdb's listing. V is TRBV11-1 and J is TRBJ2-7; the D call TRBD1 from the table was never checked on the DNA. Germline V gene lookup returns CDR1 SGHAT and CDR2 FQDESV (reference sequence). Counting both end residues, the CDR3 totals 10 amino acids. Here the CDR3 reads CASVPPRDLP.

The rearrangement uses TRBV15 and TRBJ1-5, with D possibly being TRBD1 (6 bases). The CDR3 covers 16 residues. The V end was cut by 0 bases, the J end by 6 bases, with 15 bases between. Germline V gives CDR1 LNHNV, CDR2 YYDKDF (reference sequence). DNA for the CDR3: TGTGCCACCAGCAGAGATGCGGGGGGCCCTGGTCAGCCCCAGCATTTT. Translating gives CATSRDAGGPGQPQHF.

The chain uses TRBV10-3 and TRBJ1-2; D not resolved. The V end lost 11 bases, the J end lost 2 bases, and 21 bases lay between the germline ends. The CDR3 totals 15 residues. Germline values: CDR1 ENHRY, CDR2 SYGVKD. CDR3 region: CASEGGHGLNYGYTF. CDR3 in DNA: TGTGCCTCCGAGGGAGGGCACGGATTAAACTATGGCTACACCTTC.

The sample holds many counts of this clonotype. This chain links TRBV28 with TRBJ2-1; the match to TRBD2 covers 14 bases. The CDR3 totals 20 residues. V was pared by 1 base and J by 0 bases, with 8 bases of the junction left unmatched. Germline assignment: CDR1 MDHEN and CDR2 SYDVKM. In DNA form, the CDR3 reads TGTGCCAGCAGTTTATTGACTAGCGGGAGGGTCGAAAGCTCCTACAATGAGCAGTTCTTC. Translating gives CASSLLTSGRVESSYNEQFF.

CDR3 loop: CATSRDFSNEQFF. CDR3 nucleotides: TGTGCCACCAGCAGAGATTTCTCCAATGAGCAGTTCTTC. The chain combines TRBV15 with TRBJ2-1; no reliable D call. The CDR3 has 13 residues. V was clipped by 0 bases and J by 6 bases, with 6 bases between them. Germline V lookup: CDR1 LNHNV, CDR2 YYDKDF (reference sequence). Full variable domain (rest looked up from reference TRBV15 and TRBJ2-1): DAMVIQNPRYQVTQFGKPVTLSCSQTLNHNVMYWYQQKSSQAPKLLFHYYDKDFNNEADTPDNFQSRRPNTSFCFLDIRSPGLGDTAMYLCATSRDFSNEQFFGPGTRLTVL.

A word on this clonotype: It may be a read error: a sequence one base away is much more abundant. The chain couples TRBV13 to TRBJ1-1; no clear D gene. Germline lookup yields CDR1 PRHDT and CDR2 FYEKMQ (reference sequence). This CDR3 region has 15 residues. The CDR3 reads CANSREHLPNTEAFF. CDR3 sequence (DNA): TGTGCCAACAGCCGTGAACACCTACCGAACACTGAAGCTTTCTTT.

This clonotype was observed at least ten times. Written as DNA, the CDR3 is TGCAGTGCTAGAGCCGACAGGGGGCGGAGGACTGAAGCTTTCTTT. This codes for CSARADRGRRTEAFF. The chain carries TRBV20-1 and TRBJ1-1; 10 bases fit TRBD1. The V gene's germline CDR1 is DFQATT and CDR2 SNEGSKA (reference sequence). J gave up 5 bases and V 1 base, and 7 bases lay outside the gene matches. The CDR3 has 15 residues.

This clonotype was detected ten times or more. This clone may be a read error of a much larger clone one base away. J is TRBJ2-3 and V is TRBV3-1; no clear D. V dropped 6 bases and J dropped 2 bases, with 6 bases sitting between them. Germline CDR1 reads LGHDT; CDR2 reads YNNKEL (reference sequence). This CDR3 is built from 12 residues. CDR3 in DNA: TGTGCCAGCAGACTAAACACAGATACGCAGTATTTT. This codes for CASRLNTDTQYF.

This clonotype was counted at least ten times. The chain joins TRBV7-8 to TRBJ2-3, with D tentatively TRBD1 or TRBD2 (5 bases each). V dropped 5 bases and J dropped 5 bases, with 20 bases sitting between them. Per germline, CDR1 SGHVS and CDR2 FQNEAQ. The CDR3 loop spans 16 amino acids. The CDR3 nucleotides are TGTGCCAGCAGCCGATGGGACCTCGCGACAAAAGATACGCAGTATTTT. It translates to CASSRWDLATKDTQYF.

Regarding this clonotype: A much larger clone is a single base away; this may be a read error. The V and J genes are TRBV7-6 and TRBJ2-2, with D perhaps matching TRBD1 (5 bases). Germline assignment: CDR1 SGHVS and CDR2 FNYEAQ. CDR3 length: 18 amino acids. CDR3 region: CASTLSGRTLANTRELFF. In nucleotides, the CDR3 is TGTGCCAGCACCCTATCTGGACGGACACTGGCGAACACCAGGGAGCTGTTTTTT.

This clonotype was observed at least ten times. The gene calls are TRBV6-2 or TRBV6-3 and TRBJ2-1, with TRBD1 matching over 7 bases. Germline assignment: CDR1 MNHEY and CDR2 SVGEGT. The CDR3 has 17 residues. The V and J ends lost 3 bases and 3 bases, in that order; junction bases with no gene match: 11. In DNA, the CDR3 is TGTGCCAGCAGTTATCCGACAGGGAACTCAGTCTACAATGAGCAGTTCTTC. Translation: CASSYPTGNSVYNEQFF.

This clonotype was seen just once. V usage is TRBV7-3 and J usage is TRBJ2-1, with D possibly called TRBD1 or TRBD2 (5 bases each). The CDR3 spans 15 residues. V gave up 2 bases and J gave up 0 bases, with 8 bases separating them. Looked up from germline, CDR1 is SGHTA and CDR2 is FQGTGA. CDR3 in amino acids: CASSLGGHSYNEQFF. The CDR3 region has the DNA TGTGCCAGCAGCTTAGGGGGTCACTCCTACAATGAGCAGTTCTTC.

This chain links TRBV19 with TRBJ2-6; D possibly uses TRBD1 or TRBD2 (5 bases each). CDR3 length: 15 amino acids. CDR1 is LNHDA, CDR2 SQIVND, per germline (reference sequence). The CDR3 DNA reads TGTACTAACGGGGCTCGGTGGGCTGGGGCCAACGTCCTGACTTTC. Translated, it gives CTNGARWAGANVLTF.

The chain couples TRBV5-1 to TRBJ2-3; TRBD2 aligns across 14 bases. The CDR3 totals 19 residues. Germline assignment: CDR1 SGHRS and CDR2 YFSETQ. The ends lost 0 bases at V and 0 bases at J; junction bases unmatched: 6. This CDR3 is CASSLARTSGGPSTDTQYF. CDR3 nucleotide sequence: TGCGCCAGCAGCTTGGCCAGGACTAGCGGGGGGCCGAGCACAGATACGCAGTATTTT.

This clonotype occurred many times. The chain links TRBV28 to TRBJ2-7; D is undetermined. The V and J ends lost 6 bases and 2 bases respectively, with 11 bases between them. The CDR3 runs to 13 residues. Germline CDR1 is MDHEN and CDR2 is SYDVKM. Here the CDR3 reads CASRESGAYEQYF. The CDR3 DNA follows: TGTGCCAGCAGGGAGTCTGGGGCCTACGAGCAGTACTTC. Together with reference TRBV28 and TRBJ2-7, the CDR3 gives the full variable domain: DVKVTQSSRYLVKRTGEKVFLECVQDMDHENMFWYRQDPGLGLRLIYFSYDVKMKEKGDIPEGYSVSREKKERFSLILESASTNQTSMYLCASRESGAYEQYFGPGTRLTVT.

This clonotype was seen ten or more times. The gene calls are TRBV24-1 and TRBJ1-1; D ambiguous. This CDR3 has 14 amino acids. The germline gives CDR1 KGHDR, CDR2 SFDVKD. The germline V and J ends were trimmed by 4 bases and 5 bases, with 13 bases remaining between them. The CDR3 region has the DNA TGTGCCACCAGTGACCCCCCCTTGGTAACTGAAGCTTTCTTT. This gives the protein CATSDPPLVTEAFF.